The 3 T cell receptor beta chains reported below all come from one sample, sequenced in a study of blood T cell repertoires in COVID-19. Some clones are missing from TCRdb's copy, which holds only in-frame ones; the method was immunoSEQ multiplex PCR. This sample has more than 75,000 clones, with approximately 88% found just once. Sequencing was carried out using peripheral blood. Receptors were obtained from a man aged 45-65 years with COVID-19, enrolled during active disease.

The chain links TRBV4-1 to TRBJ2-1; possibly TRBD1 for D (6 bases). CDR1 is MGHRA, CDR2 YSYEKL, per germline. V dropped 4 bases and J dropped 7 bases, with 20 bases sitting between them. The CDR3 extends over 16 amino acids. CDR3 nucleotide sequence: TGCGCCAGCAGCCGATCCGGGACAAGGGGTCCAAATGAGCAGTTCTTC. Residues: CASSRSGTRGPNEQFF.

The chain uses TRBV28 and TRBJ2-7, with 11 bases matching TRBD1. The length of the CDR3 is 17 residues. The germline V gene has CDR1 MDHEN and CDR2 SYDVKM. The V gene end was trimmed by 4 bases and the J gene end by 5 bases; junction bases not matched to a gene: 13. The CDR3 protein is CASSWEVGQGALNEQYF. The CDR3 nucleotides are TGTGCCAGCAGTTGGGAAGTCGGACAGGGGGCGTTAAACGAGCAGTACTTC. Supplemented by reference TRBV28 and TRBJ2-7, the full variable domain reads DVKVTQSSRYLVKRTGEKVFLECVQDMDHENMFWYRQDPGLGLRLIYFSYDVKMKEKGDIPEGYSVSREKKERFSLILESASTNQTSMYLCASSWEVGQGALNEQYFGPGTRLTVT.

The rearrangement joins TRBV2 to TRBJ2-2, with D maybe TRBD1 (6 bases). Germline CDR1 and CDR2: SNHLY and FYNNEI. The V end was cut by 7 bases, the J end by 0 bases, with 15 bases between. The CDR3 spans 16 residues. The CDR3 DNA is TGTGCCAGCAAGGGCACCACAGGGACGAACACCGGGGAGCTGTTTTTT. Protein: CASKGTTGTNTGELFF.